The 3 T cell receptor beta chains in this list originate from one sample, sequenced in a study of CD4+ T cells in melanoma. Sequencing was performed with immunoSEQ multiplex PCR; in TCRdb, only in-frame clones are kept and a portion is missing. The data hold about 54,000 clones, with over 60% observed a single time. The source material was tumor tissue. These receptors came from a human donor with melanoma.

This rearrangement joins TRBV7-9 to TRBJ2-5; D assignment may be TRBD1 or TRBD2 (6 bases each). The CDR3 is made up of 15 amino acids. The V end was cut by 4 bases, the J end by 4 bases, with 16 bases between. The germline gives CDR1 SEHNR, CDR2 FQNEAQ (reference sequence). The CDR3 region has the DNA TGTGCCAGCAGCTCCACCCTGGGGGGCTTAGAGACCCAGTACTTC. Its protein is CASSSTLGGLETQYF.

This chain joins TRBV7-9 and TRBJ2-2; no clear D gene. Germline lookup yields CDR1 SEHNR and CDR2 FQNEAQ (reference sequence). Trimming removed 0 bases from V and 4 bases from J, with 6 bases in between. CDR3 length: 14 amino acids. Here the CDR3 reads CASSLAGSTGELFF. The CDR3 DNA reads TGTGCCAGCAGCTTAGCGGGTTCCACCGGGGAGCTGTTTTTT.

The chain joins TRBV27 to TRBJ2-1; D is unclear. V was shortened by 7 bases and J by 10 bases, with 23 bases between the two germline ends. Germline CDR1 is MNHEY and CDR2 is SMNVEV (reference sequence). CDR3 length: 15 amino acids. The CDR3 DNA sequence: TGTGCCAGCACTAGAATAGTTGGGGATACAAGGGAGCAGTTCTTC. It specifies CASTRIVGDTREQFF.